Presented here are 8 T cell receptor beta chains from one specimen sequenced in a study of shared clonotypes between healthy human individuals. Sequencing used immunoSEQ multiplex PCR; TCRdb keeps in-frame clones, though not all of them. The sample consists of some 2.4 million clones, roughly 93% of them appearing once. Sequences were obtained from naive CD4+ T cells from PBMCs. Subset reported: CD45RA+ positively selected. These receptors all stem from a man aged 18 to 29 in good health. Some clones in this sample may be carry-over from other donors' samples.

The rearrangement uses TRBV10-3 and TRBJ2-5; D gene uncertain. The CDR3 consists of 14 residues. V shed 0 bases and J shed 5 bases, with 10 bases lying between them. Germline V lookup: CDR1 ENHRY, CDR2 SYGVKD. The CDR3 loop reads CAISESTLQETQYF. DNA for the CDR3: TGTGCCATCAGTGAGTCGACTCTGCAGGAGACCCAGTACTTC.

The J gene is TRBJ2-6, the V gene TRBV15, with D uncertain. The CDR3 covers 18 residues. V gave up 1 base and J gave up 1 base, with 14 bases separating them. Germline V gene data show CDR1 as LNHNV and CDR2 as YYDKDF (reference sequence). CDR3 nucleotide sequence: TGTGCCACCAGCAGAGGTGGGCCCCCCTCATCTGGGGCCAACGTCCTGACTTTC. Amino acids: CATSRGGPPSSGANVLTF.

The rearrangement joins TRBV6-5 to TRBJ1-4, with 9 bases matching TRBD1. Trimming removed 0 bases from V and 6 bases from J; junction bases left unmatched: 5. The CDR3 extends over 16 amino acids. CDR1 is MNHEY and CDR2 is SVGAGI in the germline V gene. CDR3 residues: CASSYSIGTGYEKLFF. The CDR3 DNA reads TGTGCCAGCAGTTACTCGATCGGGACAGGGTATGAAAAACTGTTTTTT.

The chain employs TRBV27 and TRBJ2-4; no firm D call. The germline V gene has CDR1 MNHEY and CDR2 SMNVEV (reference sequence). The CDR3 sequence is 14 residues long. The germline V and J ends were trimmed by 3 bases and 7 bases, with 13 bases remaining between them. CDR3 loop: CASSFSGRLNIQYF. In DNA, the CDR3 is TGTGCCAGCAGTTTCTCGGGCCGGTTGAACATTCAGTACTTC.

The V gene is TRBV6-6, the J gene TRBJ2-1, with 9 nucleotides matching TRBD2. Per the germline V gene, CDR1 is MNHNY and CDR2 is SVGAGI (reference sequence). With V trimmed by 6 bases and J by 7 bases, 10 bases remained unmatched. This CDR3 region has 15 residues. CDR3: CASRAYSGRSNEQFF. CDR3 nucleotides: TGTGCCAGCAGGGCATATAGCGGGAGAAGTAATGAGCAGTTCTTC.

This clone showed up just once. In the same sample, other DNA sequences code for this CDR3. The rearrangement uses TRBV2 and TRBJ2-3; 11 bases are shared with TRBD1. The CDR3 is 15 residues long. J was trimmed by 5 bases and V by 1 base; bases with no gene match: 2. Germline values: CDR1 SNHLY, CDR2 FYNNEI. Written as DNA, the CDR3 is TGTGCCAGCAGTGAAGGGGGGACAGGGGGAGATACGCAGTATTTT. Its translation is CASSEGGTGGDTQYF. Full variable domain (outside the CDR3, taken from reference TRBV2 and TRBJ2-3): EPEVTQTPSHQVTQMGQEVILRCVPISNHLYFYWYRQILGQKVEFLVSFYNNEISEKSEIFDDQFSVERPDGSNFTLKIRSTKLEDSAMYFCASSEGGTGGDTQYFGPGTRLTVL.

The chain employs TRBV6-5 and TRBJ1-1, with no clear D. The V and J ends lost 4 bases and 4 bases respectively, with 10 bases between them. The CDR3 totals 13 residues. The V gene's germline CDR1 is MNHEY and CDR2 SVGAGI. The CDR3 spells CASSFTTSTEAFF. The CDR3 nucleotides are TGTGCCAGCAGTTTTACGACCTCCACTGAAGCTTTCTTT.

The V call is TRBV5-1, the J call TRBJ2-7, with 8 bases fitting TRBD2. Germline V gives CDR1 SGHRS, CDR2 YFSETQ. After removal of 0 bases from V and 4 bases from J, the junction contained 9 bases not matched to a gene. The CDR3 length is 16 residues. DNA for the CDR3: TGCGCCAGCAGCTTGGGACTAGCGCTAAATGGGTACGAGCAGTACTTC. Its translation: CASSLGLALNGYEQYF. The variable domain in full, with the rest retrieved from reference TRBV5-1 and TRBJ2-7, is KAGVTQTPRYLIKTRGQQVTLSCSPISGHRSVSWYQQTPGQGLQFLFEYFSETQRNKGNFPGRFSGRQFSNSRSEMNVSTLELGDSALYLCASSLGLALNGYEQYFGPGTRLTVT.